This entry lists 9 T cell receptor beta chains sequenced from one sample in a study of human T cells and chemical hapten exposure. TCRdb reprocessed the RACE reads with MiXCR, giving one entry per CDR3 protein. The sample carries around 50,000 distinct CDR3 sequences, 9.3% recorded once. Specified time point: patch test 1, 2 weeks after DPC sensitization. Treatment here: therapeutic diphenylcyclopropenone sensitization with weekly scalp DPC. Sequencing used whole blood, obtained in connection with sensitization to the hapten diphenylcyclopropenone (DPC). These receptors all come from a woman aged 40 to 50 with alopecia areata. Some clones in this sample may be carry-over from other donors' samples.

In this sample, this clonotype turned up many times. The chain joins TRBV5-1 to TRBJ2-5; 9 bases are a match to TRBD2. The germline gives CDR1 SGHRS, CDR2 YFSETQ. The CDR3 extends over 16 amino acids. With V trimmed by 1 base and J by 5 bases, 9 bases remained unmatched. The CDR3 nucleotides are TGCGCCAGCAGCTTGTTTGCTAGCGGGGTGGGCGAGACCCAGTACTTC. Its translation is CASSLFASGVGETQYF. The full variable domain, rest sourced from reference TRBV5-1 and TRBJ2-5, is KAGVTQTPRYLIKTRGQQVTLSCSPISGHRSVSWYQQTPGQGLQFLFEYFSETQRNKGNFPGRFSGRQFSNSRSEMNVSTLELGDSALYLCASSLFASGVGETQYFGPGTRLLVL.

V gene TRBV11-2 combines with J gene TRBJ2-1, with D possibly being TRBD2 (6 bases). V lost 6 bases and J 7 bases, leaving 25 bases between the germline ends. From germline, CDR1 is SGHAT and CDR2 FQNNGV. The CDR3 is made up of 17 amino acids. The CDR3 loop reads CASRRGGAWFSKNEQFF. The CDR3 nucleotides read TGTGCCAGCAGGAGAGGAGGGGCCTGGTTTTCGAAAAATGAGCAGTTCTTC. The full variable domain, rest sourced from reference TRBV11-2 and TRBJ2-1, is EAGVAQSPRYKIIEKRQSVAFWCNPISGHATLYWYQQILGQGPKLLIQFQNNGVVDDSQLPKDRFSAERLKGVDSTLKIQPAKLEDSAVYLCASRRGGAWFSKNEQFFGPGTRLTVL.

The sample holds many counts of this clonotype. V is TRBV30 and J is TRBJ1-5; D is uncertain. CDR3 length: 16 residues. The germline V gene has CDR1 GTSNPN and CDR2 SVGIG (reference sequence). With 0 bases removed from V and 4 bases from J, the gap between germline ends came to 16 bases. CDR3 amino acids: CAWSVQGTPLNQPQHF. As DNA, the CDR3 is TGTGCCTGGAGTGTACAAGGTACACCACTTAATCAGCCCCAGCATTTT.

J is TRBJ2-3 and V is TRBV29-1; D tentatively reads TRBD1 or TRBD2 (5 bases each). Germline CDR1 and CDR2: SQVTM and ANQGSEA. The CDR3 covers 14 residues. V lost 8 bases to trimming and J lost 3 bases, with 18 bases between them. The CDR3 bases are TGCAGCTCCCGGCAGGGAGTAGGGACAGATACGCAGTATTTT. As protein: CSSRQGVGTDTQYF.

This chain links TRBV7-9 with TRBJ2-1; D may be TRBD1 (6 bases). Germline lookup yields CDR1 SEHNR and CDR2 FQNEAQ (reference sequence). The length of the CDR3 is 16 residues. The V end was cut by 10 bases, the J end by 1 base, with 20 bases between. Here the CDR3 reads CATLRAIGQSYNEQFF. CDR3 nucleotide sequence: TGTGCCACCCTTAGGGCGATTGGACAGTCCTACAATGAGCAGTTCTTC.

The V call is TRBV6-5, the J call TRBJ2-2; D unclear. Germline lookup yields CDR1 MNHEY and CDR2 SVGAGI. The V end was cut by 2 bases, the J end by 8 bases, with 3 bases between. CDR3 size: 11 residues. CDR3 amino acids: CASSYGGELFF. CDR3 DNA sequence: TGTGCCAGCAGTTACGGTGGGGAGCTGTTTTTT.

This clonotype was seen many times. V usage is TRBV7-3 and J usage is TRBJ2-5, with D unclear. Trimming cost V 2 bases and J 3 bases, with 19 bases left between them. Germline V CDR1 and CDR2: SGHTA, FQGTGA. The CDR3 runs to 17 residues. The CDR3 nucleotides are TGTGCCAGCAGCTTATCCCCCTTGCCATCGGGTAAAGAGACCCAGTACTTC. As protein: CASSLSPLPSGKETQYF.

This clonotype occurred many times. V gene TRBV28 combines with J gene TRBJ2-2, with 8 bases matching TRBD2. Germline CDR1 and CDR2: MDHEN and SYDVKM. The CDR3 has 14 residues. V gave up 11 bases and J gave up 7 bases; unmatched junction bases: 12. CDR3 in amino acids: CAGSGGVYGGELFF. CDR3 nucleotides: TGTGCCGGGAGCGGGGGCGTATATGGCGGGGAGCTGTTTTTT.

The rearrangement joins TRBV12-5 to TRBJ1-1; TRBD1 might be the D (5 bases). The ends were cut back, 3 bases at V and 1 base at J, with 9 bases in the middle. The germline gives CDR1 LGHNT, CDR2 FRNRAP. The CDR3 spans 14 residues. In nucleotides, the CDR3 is TGTGCTAGTGGTTTCGGCAGGGCGAACACTGAAGCTTTCTTT. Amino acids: CASGFGRANTEAFF.